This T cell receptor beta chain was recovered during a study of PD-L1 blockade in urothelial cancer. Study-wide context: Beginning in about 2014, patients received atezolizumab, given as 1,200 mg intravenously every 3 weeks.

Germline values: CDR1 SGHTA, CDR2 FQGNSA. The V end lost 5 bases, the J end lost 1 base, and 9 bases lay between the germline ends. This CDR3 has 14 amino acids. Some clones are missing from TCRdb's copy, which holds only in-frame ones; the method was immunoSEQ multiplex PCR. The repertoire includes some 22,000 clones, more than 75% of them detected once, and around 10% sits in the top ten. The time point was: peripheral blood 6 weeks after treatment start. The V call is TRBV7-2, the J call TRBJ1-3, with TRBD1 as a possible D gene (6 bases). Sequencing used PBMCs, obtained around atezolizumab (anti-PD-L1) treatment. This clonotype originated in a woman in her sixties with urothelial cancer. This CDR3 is CASSEGGSGNTIYF. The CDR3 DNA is TGTGCCAGCAGCGAAGGGGGATCTGGAAACACCATATATTTT. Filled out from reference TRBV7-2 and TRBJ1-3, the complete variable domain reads GAGVSQSPSNKVTEKGKDVELRCDPISGHTALYWYRQSLGQGLEFLIYFQGNSAPDKSGLPSDRFSAERTGGSVSTLTIQRTQQEDSAVYLCASSEGGSGNTIYFGEGSWLTVV.